One and the same sample provided the 9 T cell receptor beta chains below, sequenced in a study of CXCR3-negative and CXCR3-positive naive CD8 T cells. Study-level findings and limits: CXCR3-expressing naive cells carried TRB CDR3s more hydrophobic than those of CXCR3-negative naive cells.

Which antigens these TCRs recognize remains unknown. The libraries of TRB cDNA were prepared using 5' RACE with UMI labels. TCRdb re-called the 5' RACE reads and catalogs CDR3 proteins one per entry, DNA excluded. This sample contains around 84,000 distinct CDR3 sequences. The sample comprised naive CXCR3+ CD8+ T cells from blood. As to subset: CD45RO-CCR7+CD27+CD95- naive CD8+ T cells expressing CXCR3 (TNR3+). Receptors originate from a human donor in good health. Some clones in this sample may be carry-over from other donors' samples.

The chain carries TRBV9 and TRBJ2-1; without DNA, the TCRdb call of TRBD1 cannot be checked. Germline V gene data show CDR1 as SGDLS and CDR2 as YYNGEE. CDR3 length equals 15 residues. The CDR3: CASSVSGPPADEQFF.

The gene calls are TRBV29-1 and TRBJ2-7; absent DNA, TCRdb's TRBD1 call cannot be checked. The CDR3 runs to 13 residues. Germline V gene lookup returns CDR1 SQVTM and CDR2 ANQGSEA. The CDR3 here is CSVEAGDSYEQYF.

The gene calls are TRBV20-1 and TRBJ2-7; no DNA is available, so the TRBD1 call from TCRdb remains unchecked. This CDR3 comprises 13 residues. In germline, CDR1 is DFQATT, CDR2 SNEGSKA (reference sequence). CDR3: CSAIGGGPYEQYF.

The chain uses TRBV7-6 and TRBJ1-6; TCRdb selects TRBD1, and the lack of DNA leaves this call unchecked. The CDR3 runs 17 residues. The V gene's germline CDR1 is SGHVS and CDR2 FNYEAQ. The CDR3 reads CASSRTGSFSYNSPLHF.

The genes are TRBV23-1 and TRBJ1-5; TCRdb proposes TRBD1, but this gene call is untestable without DNA. TRBV23-1 qualifies as an ORF whose function is uncertain. This CDR3 is 17 amino acids long. The CDR3 loop reads CASSQWWARDRGQPQHF.

V is TRBV13 and J is TRBJ2-7; without DNA, the TCRdb call of TRBD1 cannot be checked. Looked up from germline, CDR1 is PRHDT and CDR2 is FYEKMQ (reference sequence). The CDR3 spans 17 residues. CDR3 amino acids: CASSLGHTGLRSVEQYF.

CDR3 in amino acids: CASSNPGGQGQSPLHF. V and J are TRBV28 and TRBJ1-6; the TCRdb D gene call, TRBD1, has no DNA to confirm it. The CDR3 contains 16 residues. The germline V gene encodes CDR1 MDHEN and CDR2 SYDVKM.

The chain links TRBV6-2 or TRBV6-3 to TRBJ2-1; TCRdb indicates TRBD1, and absent DNA this call remains unverified. CDR1 and CDR2 (germline): MNHEY, SVGEGT. The CDR3 totals 14 residues. CDR3 residues: CASLTDRSYNEQFF.

The V call is TRBV4-1, the J call TRBJ2-7; checking the TCRdb D call of TRBD1 is not possible without DNA. Germline V lookup: CDR1 MGHRA, CDR2 YSYEKL. This CDR3 comprises 16 residues. CDR3: CASSQVGRGGTYEQYF.